This entry lists 31 T cell receptor beta chains sequenced from one sample in a study of tissue T cells after allogeneic stem cell transplantation (dated by TCRdb to the early 2020s). The library was prepared using the immunoSEQ multiplex PCR assay. The table comes from immuneACCESS by way of TCRdb, which keeps in-frame sequences with V and J called. Part of the clones is missing from these tables; in studies checked, under half for an unresolved V gene and the rest for unknown reasons. For this sample the table gives around 8,000 clones, of which over 40% were detected only once. Jointly, the top ten make up about 6.6% of the sample. The time point label corresponds to: mouse harvest day 7 after allogeneic transplant. Each mouse graft consisted of 10^7 T-cell-depleted bone marrow cells plus 10^6 splenic CD5+ T cells and was given by tail vein injection. Sequencing input: gut tissue. The origin of the receptors is a female BALB/c mouse given C57BL/6 T cells with graft-versus-host disease after an allogeneic hematopoietic cell transplant.

As to this clone: Gene names refer to mouse genes. Read data end 1 residue before the CDR3 end; the end is taken from the germline J gene. The rearrangement joins TRBV15 to TRBJ1-1, with D unclear. This CDR3 has 13 residues. The germline gives CDR1 SGHND, CDR2 FRSKSL. Trimming pared 4 bases from V and 0 bases from J, leaving 6 bases between. The covered CDR3 bases are TGTGCCAGCAGTTGGGCAGCAAACACAGAAGTCTTC. This translates into CASSWAANTEVF. The whole CDR3 reads CASSWAANTEVFF.

On this clone: Genes and germline are mouse. Coverage ceases 1 residue before the CDR3 finishes, and the germline J gene fills in the end. V gene TRBV3 combines with J gene TRBJ1-4; D is perhaps TRBD1 (5 bases). Trimming removed 4 bases at V and 0 bases at J, with 9 bases between. This CDR3 has 15 amino acids. The germline V gene has CDR1 SNHLY and CDR2 FYNGKV (reference sequence). Incomplete CDR3 DNA: TGTGCCAGCAGCTCGGGACCAATTTCCAACGAAAGATTATTT. Encoded protein: CASSSGPISNERLF. The complete CDR3 reads CASSSGPISNERLFF.

This clone was recorded a few times. The gene names given are mouse names. The read stops 1 residue short of the end of the CDR3; the missing end is completed from the germline J gene. V usage is TRBV26 and J usage is TRBJ1-6; the D is unclear. TRBJ1-6 is filed as an ORF, its function uncertain. CDR3 length: 14 residues. The germline CDR1 and CDR2 sequences are KGHPV and FQNQEV (reference sequence). The V gene lost 4 bases and the J gene lost 8 bases, with 12 bases spanning the gap. The part of the CDR3 DNA that was read is TGTGCCAGCAGTCGAGCGGCGCGACATTCGCCCCTCTAC. Amino acids: CASSRAARHSPLY. The full CDR3 sequence reads CASSRAARHSPLYF.

Worth noting for this clone: Genes and germline come from the mouse. The read falls 1 residue short of the CDR3 end, and the missing part is taken from the germline J gene. The chain has TRBV3 and TRBJ2-1; 7 bases line up with TRBD2. V was pared by 2 bases and J by 4 bases, with 2 bases of the junction left unmatched. CDR1 is SNHLY, CDR2 FYNGKV, per germline (reference sequence). The CDR3 has 14 amino acids. Incomplete CDR3 DNA: TGTGCCAGCAGCTTAATCTGGGGGTATGCTGAGCAGTTC. Translation: CASSLIWGYAEQF. The CDR3, in full, reads CASSLIWGYAEQFF.

This clone is labeled as medium-sized (0.01 to 0.1%). The gene names here belong to mouse. The read stops 1 residue short of the end of the CDR3; the missing end is completed from the germline J gene. The J gene is TRBJ2-4, the V gene TRBV26; 9 nucleotides match TRBD1. Germline lookup yields CDR1 KGHPV and CDR2 FQNQEV (reference sequence). V lost 6 bases, J lost 8 bases, and 6 bases stayed unmatched. This CDR3 has 13 amino acids. The CDR3 reads CASSPGGQGTLYF. CDR3 DNA (partial): TGTGCCAGCAGCCCGGGGGGACAGGGCACCTTGTAC.

By share of the sample, this clone is medium-sized. Gene names and germline match the mouse. Read coverage stops 1 residue before the CDR3 terminus; the germline J gene supplies the remainder. V usage is TRBV12-2 and J usage is TRBJ2-2; 9 nucleotides match TRBD2. CDR3 size: 15 residues. J gave up 2 bases and V 4 bases, and 4 bases lay outside the gene matches. CDR1 and CDR2 (germline): SGHLS, HYDKME. The CDR3 DNA, read in part, is TGTGCCAGCTCCACCGACTGGGGGAACACCGGGCAGCTCTAC. It encodes CASSTDWGNTGQLY. The entire CDR3 sequence reads CASSTDWGNTGQLYF.

This clone has a single count. Mouse names are used for the genes. The missing CDR3 end, 1 residue past where the read stops, is filled in from the germline J gene. The chain employs TRBV20 and TRBJ2-5, with D perhaps being TRBD1 or TRBD2 (5 bases each). The CDR3 has 13 residues. The germline gives CDR1 GFQATS, CDR2 STVNSAI. Deletions cut 1 base from V and 0 bases from J, with 5 bases between. This CDR3 is CGARGGNQDTQYF. The sequenced part of the CDR3 DNA is TGTGGTGCTAGGGGGGGGAACCAAGACACCCAGTAC.

A note on this clone: Here the gene names and germline are mouse. From the germline J gene comes the end of the CDR3, since the read stops 1 residue before it. The rearrangement uses TRBV26 and TRBJ1-2; possible D gene TRBD1, 5 bases. The CDR3 spans 14 residues. V was shortened by 4 bases and J by 4 bases, with 13 bases between the two germline ends. The germline V gene has CDR1 KGHPV and CDR2 FQNQEV (reference sequence). The sequenced part of the CDR3 DNA is TGTGCCAGCAGTCCTCAGGGAAAGGGCTCCGACTACACC. This sequence encodes CASSPQGKGSDYT. The full CDR3 sequence reads CASSPQGKGSDYTF.

Remarks on this clone: The gene names given are mouse names. The CDR3 end falls 1 residue outside the read, so it is completed with the germline J gene. This chain uses TRBV13-2 with TRBJ2-4; the D is unclear. Between the trimmed V and J ends, which lost 0 bases and 2 bases, there was a span of 10 bases. The germline CDR1 and CDR2 sequences are NNHNN and SYGAGS (reference sequence). The CDR3 extends over 15 amino acids. CDR3 residues: CASGDAPGSQNTLYF. The DNA read from the CDR3 is TGTGCCAGCGGTGATGCGCCGGGGTCTCAAAACACCTTGTAC.

As for this clone: Gene names denote mouse genes. The read terminates 1 residue before the CDR3 end, so the remaining end is supplied by the germline J gene. This sequence joins TRBV26 and TRBJ1-4; no clear D. The CDR3 covers 15 residues. The V end lost 2 bases, the J end lost 1 base, and 8 bases lay between the germline ends. CDR1 and CDR2 from the germline V gene are KGHPV and FQNQEV (reference sequence). The part of the CDR3 DNA that was read is TGTGCCAGCAGTCTGAGGCTGACTTCCAACGAAAGATTATTT. Protein sequence: CASSLRLTSNERLF. The CDR3 in full is CASSLRLTSNERLFF.

Details on this clone: Gene names follow the mouse nomenclature. The CDR3 end falls 1 residue outside the read, so it is completed with the germline J gene. The chain uses TRBV12-1 and TRBJ2-7; 9 positions match TRBD1. Germline trimming cut 4 bases from V and 7 bases from J; bases unmatched to any gene: 7. The CDR3 is 13 amino acids. Germline V lookup: CDR1 SGHSN, CDR2 HYEKVE. CDR3: CASSHRGRGEQYF. CDR3 DNA, as far as it was read: TGTGCCAGCTCCCACAGGGGGCGAGGGGAACAGTAC.

Details on this clone: Each gene name is a mouse one. The read gets to within 1 residue of the CDR3 end, and the germline J gene fills in the rest. V and J are TRBV29 and TRBJ1-2; a possible D gene is TRBD1 (6 bases). The CDR3 spans 14 residues. Trimming pared 6 bases from V and 0 bases from J, leaving 11 bases between. Germline values: CDR1 MSHET, CDR2 SYDVDS. The part of the CDR3 DNA that was read is TGTGCTAGCAGCCGGGACATTGCAAACTCCGACTACACC. Protein product: CASSRDIANSDYT. Given in full, the CDR3 is CASSRDIANSDYTF.

Of note for this clone: The germline and genes are mouse ones. The read stops 1 residue short of the end of the CDR3; the missing end is completed from the germline J gene. The chain joins TRBV12-2 to TRBJ2-1, with 8 bases aligning to TRBD2. Trimming removed 0 bases from V and 3 bases from J; junction bases left unmatched: 0. This CDR3 has 14 residues. Per germline, CDR1 SGHLS and CDR2 HYDKME. CDR3: CASSLTGGYAEQFF. CDR3 bases read: TGTGCCAGCTCTCTCACTGGGGGCTATGCTGAGCAGTTC. Full variable domain (missing parts from reference TRBV12-2 and TRBJ2-1): NSGVVQSPRYIIKGKGERSILKCIPISGHLSVAWYQQTQGQELKFFIQHYDKMERDKGNLPSRFSVQQFDDYHSEMNMSALELEDSAVYFCASSLTGGYAEQFFGPGTRLTVL.

In the case of this clone: Gene names are the mouse ones. The read ends 1 residue before the CDR3 terminus; that terminus is restored from the germline J gene. V and J are TRBV26 and TRBJ1-2; 8 bases agree with TRBD1. Germline CDR1 reads KGHPV; CDR2 reads FQNQEV (reference sequence). The CDR3 is 13 amino acids. V was pared by 5 bases and J by 4 bases, with 3 bases of the junction left unmatched. The CDR3 DNA, read in part, is TGTGCCAGCAGTTCTACAGGGGGCTCCGACTACACC. This sequence encodes CASSSTGGSDYT. The full-length CDR3 reads as CASSSTGGSDYTF.

As concerns this clone: The gene names given are mouse names. Read sequence stops 1 residue before the CDR3 end, and the germline J gene provides the missing end. Different DNA sequences within this sample yield the same CDR3. The chain joins TRBV26 to TRBJ1-1, with unresolved D. The CDR3 loop spans 13 amino acids. V gave up 2 bases and J gave up 0 bases, with 4 bases separating them. Germline assignment: CDR1 KGHPV and CDR2 FQNQEV (reference sequence). CDR3 amino acids: CASSLGTNTEVFF. Incomplete CDR3 DNA: TGTGCCAGCAGTCTGGGAACAAACACAGAAGTCTTC.

A word on this clone: Gene names refer to mouse genes. The read finishes 1 residue shy of the CDR3 end, and the germline J gene is used to complete it. The rearrangement links TRBV3 to TRBJ2-7, with D perhaps TRBD1 (6 bases). This CDR3 contains 12 residues. Trimming removed 2 bases at V and 7 bases at J, with 9 bases between. Per the germline V gene, CDR1 is SNHLY and CDR2 is FYNGKV (reference sequence). CDR3 residues: CASSLQGREQYF. The CDR3 DNA, read in part, is TGTGCCAGCAGCTTACAGGGGAGAGAACAGTAC.

As regards this clone: Mouse gene names apply. The CDR3 end lies 1 residue beyond the end of the read and is filled in from the germline J gene. V is TRBV3 and J is TRBJ2-5; tentatively, D is TRBD1 (5 bases). Trimming cost V 1 base and J 6 bases, with 5 bases left between them. This CDR3 spans 12 amino acids. Germline V gives CDR1 SNHLY, CDR2 FYNGKV (reference sequence). Incomplete CDR3 DNA: TGTGCCAGCAGCTTAGAGGGGGACACCCAGTAC. Protein sequence: CASSLEGDTQY. From start to end, the CDR3 is CASSLEGDTQYF.

On this clone itself: Gene names refer to mouse genes. CDR3 bases read: TGCTCCAGCAGTCAAGGGACAGTCTATGCTGAGCAGTTC. Amino acid sequence: CSSSQGTVYAEQF. The entire CDR3 protein is CSSSQGTVYAEQFF. This chain uses TRBV23 with TRBJ2-1; the table gives TRBD1 as D, unverified against the DNA. The read finishes 1 residue shy of the CDR3 end, and the germline J gene is used to complete it. The CDR3 covers 14 residues. From germline, CDR1 is KGHTA and CDR2 FQNQQP.

A note on this clone: Gene names refer to mouse genes. The missing CDR3 end, 1 residue past where the read stops, is filled in from the germline J gene. This chain connects TRBV13-3 to TRBJ2-3, with TRBD1 matching over 7 bases. Germline V gene sequence: CDR1 NNHDY, CDR2 SYVADS. V was clipped by 3 bases and J by 0 bases; unmatched bases: 4. The CDR3 is made up of 15 amino acids. CDR3 bases read: TGTGCCAGCAGTGGCCGGGACAGTAGTGCAGAAACGCTGTAT. Translating gives CASSGRDSSAETLY. The full CDR3 sequence reads CASSGRDSSAETLYF.

By share, this clone counts as large. The listed genes are named as in mouse. The read ends 1 residue shy of where the CDR3 ends; the end is completed using the germline J gene. V usage is TRBV14 and J usage is TRBJ2-7; 11 bases are shared with TRBD2. Per germline, CDR1 SGHDT and CDR2 FRDEAV. Losses at the gene ends were 5 bases for V and 7 bases for J; bases not matched to a gene: 5. The CDR3 runs to 13 residues. CDR3 sequence reads: CASSTGGAREQYF. Incomplete CDR3 DNA: TGTGCCAGCAGCACTGGGGGGGCGCGGGAACAGTAC.

This clone is categorized as large. All gene names here are mouse names. The read terminates 1 residue ahead of where the CDR3 ends, so the germline J gene completes it. This chain uses TRBV23 with TRBJ2-7; the D call in the table, TRBD2, was not verified against the DNA. There are 14 residues in the CDR3. Germline assignment: CDR1 KGHTA and CDR2 FQNQQP. This CDR3 reads CSSTPGTGGGEQYF. The part of the CDR3 DNA that was read is TGCTCCAGCACCCCCGGGACTGGGGGGGGAGAACAGTAC. The variable domain in full, completed from reference TRBV23 and TRBJ2-7, reads DAAVTQKPRYLIKMKGQEAEMKCIPEKGHTAVFWYQQKQSKELKFLIYFQNQQPLDQIDMVKERFSAVCPSSSLCSLGIRTCEAEDSALYLCSSTPGTGGGEQYFGPGTRLTVL.

Note on this clone: Gene names follow the mouse nomenclature. The read is 1 residue too short to cover the CDR3 end, so that end is filled in from the germline J gene. This chain links TRBV23 with TRBJ1-4; the table calls TRBD1, which could not be checked here. There are 15 residues in the CDR3. Germline CDR1 reads KGHTA; CDR2 reads FQNQQP. The DNA read from the CDR3 is TGCTCCAGCAGTCAATCGCGACAGACCAACGAAAGATTATTT. Translation: CSSSQSRQTNERLF. The whole CDR3 reads CSSSQSRQTNERLFF.

As to this clone: Mouse gene names and germline throughout. The observed sequence ends 1 residue before the CDR3 terminus, with the missing tail filled in from the germline J gene. This chain uses TRBV26 with TRBJ2-4; 10 bases match TRBD1. The V gene end was trimmed by 5 bases and the J gene end by 0 bases; junction bases not matched to a gene: 5. The CDR3 length is 16 residues. CDR1 is KGHPV, CDR2 FQNQEV, per germline (reference sequence). The CDR3 spells CASSSGTGVSQNTLYF. The covered CDR3 bases are TGTGCCAGCAGTTCCGGGACAGGGGTTAGTCAAAACACCTTGTAC.

In its sample, this clone was seen a few times. Mouse names are used for the genes. Read sequence stops 1 residue before the CDR3 end, and the germline J gene provides the missing end. This rearrangement joins TRBV26 to TRBJ2-2, with 7 bases aligning to TRBD1. Looked up from germline, CDR1 is KGHPV and CDR2 is FQNQEV (reference sequence). V trimming: 4 bases; J trimming: 5 bases; junction bases outside the gene matches: 1. CDR3 size: 13 residues. CDR3 DNA (partial): TGTGCCAGCAGTCGGGACAGAACCGGGCAGCTCTAC. Its translation is CASSRDRTGQLY. The CDR3 in its entirety is CASSRDRTGQLYF.

This clone was detected a few times. Mouse germline and gene names are used. The sequenced fragment ends 1 residue before the CDR3 boundary, so the rest is inferred from the germline J gene. The rearrangement uses TRBV12-1 and TRBJ1-3, with 7 bases identical to TRBD1. The CDR3 has 14 amino acids. Unmatched junction bases numbered 2, after V lost 3 bases and J lost 1 base. Germline V gene data show CDR1 as SGHSN and CDR2 as HYEKVE. CDR3 region: CASSSTGSGNTLYF. The sequenced CDR3 bases are TGTGCCAGCTCTTCGACAGGGTCTGGAAATACGCTCTAT.

The sample holds a few counts of this clone. Gene and germline names: mouse. Read data end 1 residue before the CDR3 end; the end is taken from the germline J gene. The chain uses TRBV13-1 and TRBJ1-2, with TRBD1 matching 8 bases. The CDR3 totals 14 residues. From germline, CDR1 is NSHNY and CDR2 SYGAGN. V trimming: 1 base; J trimming: 2 bases; junction bases outside the gene matches: 1. The sequenced CDR3 bases are TGTGCCAGCAGTGATTGGACAGGGAACTCCGACTACACC. Its translation: CASSDWTGNSDYT. The entire CDR3 protein is CASSDWTGNSDYTF.

Worth noting for this clone: Gene names and germline refer to mouse. The observed sequence ends 1 residue before the CDR3 terminus, with the missing tail filled in from the germline J gene. The chain links TRBV24 to TRBJ1-6; TRBD1 matches 7 bases. TRBJ1-6 falls under the ORF class, with uncertain function. Germline CDR1 KGHTA, CDR2 FRNEEI. The CDR3 has 16 residues. V shed 3 bases, J shed 0 bases, and the junction held 2 bases outside the gene matches. The CDR3 region is CASSLRDSSYNSPLYF. CDR3 DNA (partial): TGTGCCAGCAGTCTAAGGGACAGTTCCTATAATTCGCCCCTCTAC.

Note on this clone: The germline and genes are mouse ones. The read finishes 1 residue shy of the CDR3 end, and the germline J gene is used to complete it. The chain joins TRBV3 to TRBJ2-5, with D hard to call. CDR3 length: 13 residues. The germline V gene encodes CDR1 SNHLY and CDR2 FYNGKV (reference sequence). V was clipped by 4 bases and J by 0 bases, with 5 bases between them. The CDR3 loop is CASSSINQDTQYF. CDR3 bases read: TGTGCCAGCAGCTCAATTAACCAAGACACCCAGTAC.

About this clone: The germline and genes are mouse ones. The read stops 1 residue short of the end of the CDR3; the missing end is completed from the germline J gene. The chain combines TRBV31 with TRBJ2-7; a weak D match, TRBD2 (6 bases). V gave up 1 base and J gave up 2 bases, with 9 bases separating them. The CDR3 consists of 13 residues. The germline CDR1 and CDR2 sequences are GKSSPN and SITVG. The sequenced part of the CDR3 DNA is TGTGCCTGGAGTCCTCGGGGGGCCTATGAACAGTAC. Translation: CAWSPRGAYEQY. The whole CDR3 is CAWSPRGAYEQYF.

A remark on this clone: Any gene name here is a mouse gene name. The missing CDR3 end, 1 residue past where the read stops, is filled in from the germline J gene. The chain uses TRBV22 and TRBJ2-3; the listed D gene, TRBD2, was not tested against the DNA. TRBV22 is shown as a pseudogene. The CDR3 is 16 amino acids. The covered CDR3 bases are TGTGCCAGCAGTTGTTTTGGGGGGAGGGGTGCAGAAACGCTGTAT. It specifies CASSCFGGRGAETLY. The full CDR3 protein reads CASSCFGGRGAETLYF.

Within the sample, this clone is medium-sized. Gene names are the mouse ones. The read stops 1 residue short of the end of the CDR3; the missing end is completed from the germline J gene. The chain couples TRBV16 to TRBJ2-7, with TRBD1 matching 9 bases. Germline values: CDR1 SGHSA, CDR2 FRNQAP. Trimming took 0 bases from V and 5 from J; bases not matched to a gene: 2. The CDR3 totals 14 residues. This CDR3 is CASSLEQGADEQYF. The CDR3 bases that were read are TGTGCAAGCAGCTTAGAACAGGGGGCAGATGAACAGTAC. The full variable domain, completed using reference TRBV16 and TRBJ2-7, is NAGVIQTPRHKVTGKGQEATLWCEPISGHSAVFWYRQTIVQGLEFLTYFRNQAPIDDSGMPKERFSAQMPNQSHSTLKIQSTQPQDSAVYLCASSLEQGADEQYFGPGTRLTVL.